This record covers a single T cell receptor beta chain. Which antigen it targets is not known. No base qualities exist here, and no much larger clone lies one base off it. This sample is part of a study of shared T cell receptors in the human thymus listed by TCRdb under 2021. Context from the whole study: The study examined how the human thymus generates shared, self-reactive T-cell receptor alpha chains.

The library was produced with the immunoSEQ multiplex PCR assay. Held by TCRdb, this immuneACCESS table contains in-frame sequences only and omits some clones. Under half of the omission traces to an unresolved V gene where checked; the cause of the rest is unknown. The sample has hundreds of thousands of clones on record, approximately 83% of them singletons. Roughly 0.01% of the sample is taken by the ten largest. V is reduced by 3 bases and J by 5 bases, leaving a spacing of 14 bases between them. The germline V gene specifies SGDLS as CDR1 and YYNGEE as CDR2. The CDR3 measures 14 amino acids from cysteine to phenylalanine. Just CDR3 DNA is preserved here, 42 bases in frame from base 1. These data were also filed under a second study, of human thymus T cells. The second study, in turn, reports: Donors were immunologically healthy infants undergoing open corrective cardiac surgery for congenital heart defects in Finland. Thymus tissue was obtained as surgical resects removed during corrective cardiac surgery. V and J gene segment usage appeared biased in both thymic and peripheral blood repertoires. The related research found that thymic TCR repertoires overlapped highly between unrelated individuals. The study described the TCR alpha and beta repertoires in roughly 8 infant thymus samples and a few matching peripheral blood samples. The cohort included more than 5 male and a couple of female infants, with donor ages spanning 7 to 244 days. Thymocytes were freed from the tissue by mechanical means and kept at -70 degrees C as pellets of roughly 8.5-31 million cells. A QIAsymphony instrument was used to extract genomic DNA from the frozen cell pellets. TCRB and TCRAD loci were amplified from a standardized quantity of quality-controlled genomic DNA using the immunoSEQ multiplex PCR assay. The amplicons spanned the V(D)J region and were long enough to cover the CDR3 and allow V and J genes to be identified. Through the commercial immunoSEQ service, the amplicons were sequenced on an Illumina platform. Corrections for primer bias and sequencing errors followed previously described methods, while TCRAD and TCRB definitions were based on the IMGT database. The repertoires were analysed using immunoSEQ Analyzer 3.0 and VDJTools for basic statistics, V/J segment usage, diversity estimates, rarefaction and pairwise overlap. Chao1, ChaoE, Efron-Thisted, Shannon and inverse Simpson indices were used to estimate diversity, which was also estimated on datasets down-sampled to the smallest sample. Repertoire overlap was determined by strict matching of CDR3 nucleotide sequence, V gene and J gene, and Jaccard-based multidimensional scaling clustering was applied. On average, roughly 800,000 unique TCRB clonotypes were obtained from thymus samples, compared with some 84,000 from blood samples.

The receptor was derived from a girl under three years old with a congenital heart defect. Donor details come from another sample of the same person, matched by shared clones. The chain uses TRBV9 and TRBJ1-2; the D gene identity is not certain. Material: thymocytes. The CDR3 is CASSAFPEGYGYTF. The DNA sequence is TGTGCCAGCAGCGCCTTCCCAGAGGGATATGGCTACACCTTC.